This T cell receptor beta chain was recovered during a study of Ad26.COV2.S vaccination and SARS-CoV-2 variants. Study context: Participant was drawn from the COV1001 Ad26.COV2.S trial arm. Administration of Ad26.COV2.S was intramuscular, either once or twice 56 days apart. Study-wide results and caveats: Analyses of TCR breadth and depth may have underestimated total T cell responses. Placebo recipients trailed vaccine recipients in spike-specific TCR breadth.

Clones were sequenced by immunoSEQ multiplex PCR, and TCRdb holds only the in-frame ones, with some missing. The data hold some 290,000 clones, with around 81% observed a single time. This CDR3 comprises 14 residues. Germline values: CDR1 MDHEN, CDR2 SYDVKM. V lost 0 bases and J lost 6, with 11 bases in between. Concerning this clone itself: Antigen unknown.

Treatment described: 15 to 20 received Ad26.COV2.S at low or high dose, single or two shots; several received placebo; per-sample allocation not given. Samples came from day 63 after the first vaccine or placebo injection. The genes are TRBV28 and TRBJ1-1; D is unclear. This sequence was found in a person aged 18-65 years who received the Ad26.COV2.S COVID-19 vaccine or a placebo. The sequencing here drew on peripheral blood, taken in a trial of Ad26.COV2.S vaccine versus placebo. CDR3: CASSLWSSVAEAFF. In DNA, the CDR3 is TGTGCCAGCAGTTTATGGAGTTCCGTCGCTGAAGCTTTCTTT.